Listed below are T cell receptor beta chains from one sample, sequenced in a study of spatial heterogeneity in lung cancer. MiXCR, applied by TCRdb to the 5' RACE reads, yields one record per CDR3 protein. The profile shows around 74,000 distinct CDR3 sequences, more than 10% of them singletons. The specimen was PBMCs, collected at surgery. Receptor source: a male donor with early-stage non-small cell lung cancer. Both conserved end residues are part of each CDR3. The D gene is left open where the match is weak. Clone size is not always given. Where it is, it says once, few, many or a class for expanded clones.

>TRBD1|.|TRBJ1-2|TRBV30
CAWSLTPGTGGGYTF
TGTGCCTGGAGTTTAACACCCGGGACAGGGGGCGGCTACACCTTC
>.|many|TRBJ2-7|TRBV5-1
CASSPQTDSLEQYF
TGCGCCAGCAGCCCACAAACGGACAGTCTTGAGCAGTACTTC
>TRBD1|few|TRBJ2-7|TRBV7-6
CASSSGTGWAYEQYF
TGTGCCAGCAGCTCAGGGACAGGGTGGGCCTACGAGCAGTACTTC
>.|many|TRBJ2-7|TRBV2
CASSEKTSSYEQYF
TGTGCCAGCAGTGAAAAAACCAGCTCCTACGAGCAGTACTTC
>.|many|TRBJ1-4|TRBV9
CASSVGGARVNEKLFF
TGTGCCAGCAGCGTAGGAGGGGCGCGGGTTAATGAAAAACTGTTTTTT
>TRBD2|.|TRBJ2-3|TRBV20-1
CSARVLAGGSTDTQYF
TGCAGTGCTAGAGTGCTAGCGGGAGGCTCCACAGATACGCAGTATTTT
>TRBD2|.|TRBJ2-7|TRBV11-2
CASSLERGPFYEQYF
TGTGCCAGCAGCCTGGAGCGGGGACCCTTCTACGAGCAGTACTTC
>.|.|TRBJ2-5|TRBV29-1
CSVGGGQGEGTQYF
TGCAGCGTTGGGGGAGGCCAAGGCGAGGGGACCCAGTACTTC
>TRBD2|.|TRBJ2-7|TRBV6-6
CATSLSGRAYEQYF
TGTGCCACCTCACTTAGCGGGAGGGCTTACGAGCAGTACTTC
>.|many|TRBJ1-2|TRBV2
CASSERAKGDGYTF
TGTGCCAGCAGTGAACGGGCCAAAGGCGATGGCTACACCTTC
>TRBD2|.|TRBJ2-5|TRBV9
CASSVGTSLRETQYF
TGTGCCAGCAGCGTTGGGACTAGCCTCAGGGAGACCCAGTACTTC
>.|.|TRBJ1-1|TRBV12-3/TRBV12-4
CASSFGLSTEAFF
TGTGCCAGCAGTTTCGGGTTGTCGACTGAAGCTTTCTTT
>TRBD1|few|TRBJ2-5|TRBV9
CASSVSGTGGAETQYF
TGTGCCAGCAGCGTCTCCGGGACAGGGGGCGCAGAGACCCAGTACTTC
>TRBD2|.|TRBJ2-1|TRBV7-2
CASSSAGTSGRIF
TGTGCCAGCAGCTCAGCCGGGACTAGCGGGAGAATCTTC
>TRBD1|.|TRBJ1-4|TRBV20-1
CSARPRGIDEKLFF
TGCAGTGCTAGACCCAGGGGGATTGATGAAAAACTGTTTTTT
>.|few|TRBJ2-7|TRBV7-2
CASSRGGGSSYEQYF
TGTGCCAGCAGCAGAGGGGGAGGATCCTCCTACGAGCAGTACTTC
>.|.|TRBJ1-5|TRBV19
CASSTREGNQPQHF
TGTGCCAGTAGTACCAGGGAAGGCAATCAGCCCCAGCATTTT
>.|.|TRBJ2-4|TRBV7-8
CASSLAPGGLAKNIQYF
TGTGCCAGCAGCTTAGCGCCTGGAGGACTAGCCAAAAACATTCAGTACTTC
>.|.|TRBJ2-5|TRBV6-2/TRBV6-3
CASSYLLTGEKETQYF
TGTGCCAGCAGTTACCTCCTGACAGGAGAAAAAGAGACCCAGTACTTC
>TRBD1|.|TRBJ1-6|TRBV27
CASSLGTGGDNSPLHF
TGTGCCAGCAGTTTAGGGACAGGGGGGGATAATTCACCCCTCCACTTT
>TRBD2|.|TRBJ2-5|TRBV7-9
CASSPRLAGAQETQYF
TGTGCCAGCAGCCCACGACTAGCGGGAGCCCAAGAGACCCAGTACTTC
>.|.|TRBJ2-5|TRBV24-1
CATSGGGLETQYF
TGTGCCACCAGTGGAGGGGGGTTAGAGACCCAGTACTTC
>.|few|TRBJ1-4|TRBV20-1
CSAINPRQGSEKLFF
TGCAGTGCTATTAACCCAAGGCAGGGGAGTGAAAAACTGTTTTTT
>TRBD2|.|TRBJ2-3|TRBV5-1
CASTRDGPLAGLSADTQYF
TGCGCCAGCACCCGCGACGGGCCTCTAGCGGGACTGTCGGCAGATACGCAGTATTTT
>.|few|TRBJ1-2|TRBV5-1
CASSLTENYGYTF
TGCGCCAGCAGCTTGACAGAGAACTATGGCTACACCTTC
>.|many|TRBJ2-7|TRBV5-5
CASSFVAEQYF
TGTGCCAGCAGCTTCGTGGCCGAGCAGTACTTC
>.|few|TRBJ1-2|TRBV25-1
CASSNLLYGYTF
TGTGCCAGCAGCAATCTCCTCTATGGCTACACCTTC
>.|few|TRBJ2-7|TRBV7-9
CASSLRATVSYEQYF
TGTGCCAGCAGCTTAAGGGCGACGGTCTCCTACGAGCAGTACTTC
>.|.|TRBJ2-7|TRBV5-4
CASSLENGKGEQYF
TGTGCCAGCAGCTTGGAGAACGGGAAGGGCGAGCAGTACTTC
>.|.|TRBJ1-1|TRBV30
CAWSLFPNTEAFF
TGTGCCTGGAGTTTATTCCCCAACACTGAAGCTTTCTTT
>.|few|TRBJ1-1|TRBV9
CASSFTQGGEAFF
TGTGCCAGCAGCTTCACTCAGGGTGGTGAAGCTTTCTTT
>.|many|TRBJ2-1|TRBV7-2
CASSLGLLAYNEQFF
TGTGCCAGCAGCTTAGGACTTCTTGCCTACAATGAGCAGTTCTTC
>.|.|TRBJ1-1|TRBV30
CAWRSDDLNTEAFF
TGTGCCTGGAGGTCAGACGACCTGAACACTGAAGCTTTCTTT
>TRBD1|many|TRBJ2-5|TRBV7-2
CASSFGQGMGATQYF
TGTGCCAGCAGCTTCGGACAGGGAATGGGGGCGACCCAGTACTTC
>TRBD2|few|TRBJ2-7|TRBV28
CASPTSGKDYEQYF
TGTGCCAGCCCGACTAGCGGGAAGGACTACGAGCAGTACTTC
>TRBD2|few|TRBJ2-1|TRBV20-1
CSARDYGTSGRAYNEQFF
TGCAGTGCTAGAGACTATGGAACTAGCGGGAGGGCCTACAATGAGCAGTTCTTC
>.|.|TRBJ1-2|TRBV19
CASRESNSYGYTF
TGTGCCAGTAGGGAATCAAACTCCTATGGCTACACCTTC
>TRBD1|.|TRBJ2-1|TRBV20-1
CSAQSPGQGVNEQFF
TGCAGTGCCCAGAGTCCGGGACAGGGGGTCAATGAGCAGTTCTTC
>.|few|TRBJ2-7|TRBV20-1
CSARWSAGSDEQYF
TGCAGTGCTAGATGGTCTGCGGGATCCGACGAGCAGTACTTC
>.|few|TRBJ1-5|TRBV6-1
CASSENRWSKAYYSNQPQHF
TGTGCCAGCAGTGAAAATCGTTGGTCCAAAGCATATTATAGCAATCAGCCCCAGCATTTT
>TRBD2|many|TRBJ2-1|TRBV18
CASSSGTTLAEQFF
TGTGCCAGCTCGTCCGGGACTACCCTCGCTGAGCAGTTCTTC
>.|few|TRBJ1-4|TRBV7-9
CASSLQGINEKLFF
TGTGCCAGCAGCTTACAGGGAATTAATGAAAAACTGTTTTTT
>.|many|TRBJ1-5|TRBV12-5
CASGLGQPQHF
TGTGCTAGTGGTTTGGGTCAGCCCCAGCATTTT
>.|.|TRBJ1-2|TRBV20-1
CSASGDTSNYGYTF
TGCAGTGCTAGTGGGGACACCTCTAACTATGGCTACACCTTC
>.|few|TRBJ2-2|TRBV20-1
CSAPRPGHTGELFF
TGCAGTGCCCCCCGACCGGGTCACACCGGGGAGCTGTTTTTT
>.|.|TRBJ2-1|TRBV7-3
CASSIPGQELNEQFF
TGTGCCAGCAGCATACCGGGACAAGAACTAAATGAGCAGTTCTTC
>.|many|TRBJ2-2|TRBV10-3
CAISPNTGELFF
TGTGCCATCAGCCCGAACACCGGGGAGCTGTTTTTT
>.|.|TRBJ2-7|TRBV6-5
CATSPGSYEQYF
TGTGCCACCTCGCCCGGCTCCTACGAGCAGTACTTC
>TRBD2|many|TRBJ2-3|TRBV5-4
CASSFGAGGPDTQYF
TGTGCCAGCAGCTTTGGAGCGGGAGGGCCAGATACGCAGTATTTT
>.|.|TRBJ1-4|TRBV6-5
CATTSREGEKLFF
TGTGCCACCACGAGCAGGGAGGGGGAAAAACTGTTTTTT
>.|few|TRBJ1-5|TRBV6-5
CASSYSWNSNQPQHF
TGTGCCAGCAGTTACTCTTGGAATAGCAATCAGCCCCAGCATTTT
>.|few|TRBJ1-1|TRBV11-3
CASRLGAGPGGTEAFF
TGTGCCAGCAGACTGGGCGCGGGACCTGGCGGGACTGAAGCTTTCTTT
>.|.|TRBJ2-2|TRBV11-2
CASSWTWDITGELLF
TGTGCCAGCAGCTGGACCTGGGACATTACCGGGGAGCTGCTTTTT
>.|few|TRBJ2-1|TRBV7-3
CASSPRPSTNGDYNEQFF
TGTGCCAGCAGCCCCCGTCCTAGCACTAACGGGGACTACAATGAGCAGTTCTTC
>.|many|TRBJ2-5|TRBV5-1
CASNFQGGQETQYF
TGCGCCAGCAATTTTCAGGGTGGGCAAGAGACCCAGTACTTC
>TRBD2|many|TRBJ2-3|TRBV3-1
CASSQETGGRADTQYF
TGTGCCAGCAGCCAAGAAACGGGAGGTCGGGCAGATACGCAGTATTTT
>TRBD1|.|TRBJ2-1|TRBV7-9
CASSSRTGGNEQFF
TGTGCCAGCAGCTCTCGGACAGGGGGGAATGAGCAGTTCTTC
>.|.|TRBJ2-7|TRBV20-1
CSGVPGLQTGEQYF
TGCAGTGGGGTCCCGGGACTTCAAACTGGCGAGCAGTACTTC
>TRBD2|once|TRBJ2-3|TRBV5-1
CASSEGLVADTQYF
TGCGCCAGCAGCGAGGGACTAGTTGCCGATACGCAGTATTTT
>TRBD1|few|TRBJ1-1|TRBV6-5
CASSYSTGGEAEAFF
TGTGCCAGCAGTTACTCGACAGGGGGAGAAGCTGAAGCTTTCTTT